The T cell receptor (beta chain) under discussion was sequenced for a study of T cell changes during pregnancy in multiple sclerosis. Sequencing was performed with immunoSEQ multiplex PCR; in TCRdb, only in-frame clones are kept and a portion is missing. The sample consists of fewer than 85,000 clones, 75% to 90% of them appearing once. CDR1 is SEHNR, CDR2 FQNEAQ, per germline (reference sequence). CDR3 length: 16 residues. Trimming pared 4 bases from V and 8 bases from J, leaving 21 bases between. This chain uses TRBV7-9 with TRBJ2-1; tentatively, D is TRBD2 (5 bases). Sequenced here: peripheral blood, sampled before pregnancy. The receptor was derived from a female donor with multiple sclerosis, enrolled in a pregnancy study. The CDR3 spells CASSSQITSRNDEQFF. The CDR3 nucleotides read TGTGCCAGCAGCTCACAAATCACTAGTCGGAACGATGAGCAGTTCTTC.